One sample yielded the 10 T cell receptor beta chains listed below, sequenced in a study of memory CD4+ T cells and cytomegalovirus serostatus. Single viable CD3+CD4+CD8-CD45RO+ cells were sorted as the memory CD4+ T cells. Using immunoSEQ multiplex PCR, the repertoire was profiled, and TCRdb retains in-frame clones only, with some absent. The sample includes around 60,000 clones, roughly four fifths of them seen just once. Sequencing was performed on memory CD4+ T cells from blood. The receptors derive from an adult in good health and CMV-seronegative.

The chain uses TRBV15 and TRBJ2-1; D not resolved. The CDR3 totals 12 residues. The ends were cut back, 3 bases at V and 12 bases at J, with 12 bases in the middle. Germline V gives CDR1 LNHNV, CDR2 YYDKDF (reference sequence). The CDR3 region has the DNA TGTGCCACCAGCAGGCCCTTTGCTGTGCAGTTCTTC. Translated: CATSRPFAVQFF. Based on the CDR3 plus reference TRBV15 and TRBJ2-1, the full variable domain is DAMVIQNPRYQVTQFGKPVTLSCSQTLNHNVMYWYQQKSSQAPKLLFHYYDKDFNNEADTPDNFQSRRPNTSFCFLDIRSPGLGDTAMYLCATSRPFAVQFFGPGTRLTVL.

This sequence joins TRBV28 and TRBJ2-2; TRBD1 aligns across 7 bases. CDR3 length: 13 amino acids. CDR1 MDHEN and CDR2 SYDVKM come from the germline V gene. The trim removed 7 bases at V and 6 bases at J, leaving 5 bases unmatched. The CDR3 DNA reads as TGTGCCAGCAAGGGGGCTTTTCCCGGGGAGCTGTTTTTT. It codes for CASKGAFPGELFF.

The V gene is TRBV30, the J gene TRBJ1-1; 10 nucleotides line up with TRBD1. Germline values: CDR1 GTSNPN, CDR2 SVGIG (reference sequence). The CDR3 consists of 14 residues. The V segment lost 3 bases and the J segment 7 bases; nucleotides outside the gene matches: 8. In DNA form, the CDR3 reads TGTGCCTGGAGCCGGGGACAGGGGAGGAATGAAGCTTTCTTT. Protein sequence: CAWSRGQGRNEAFF.

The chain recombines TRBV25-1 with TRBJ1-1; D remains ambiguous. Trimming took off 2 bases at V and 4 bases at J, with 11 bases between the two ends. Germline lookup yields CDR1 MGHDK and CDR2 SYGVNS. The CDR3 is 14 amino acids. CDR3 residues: CASSEGAAATEAFF. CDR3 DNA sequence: TGTGCCAGCAGTGAAGGAGCCGCGGCCACTGAAGCTTTCTTT. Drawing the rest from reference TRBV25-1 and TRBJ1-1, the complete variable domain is EADIYQTPRYLVIGTGKKITLECSQTMGHDKMYWYQQDPGMELHLIHYSYGVNSTEKGDLSSESTVSRIRTEHFPLTLESARPSHTSQYLCASSEGAAATEAFFGQGTRLTVV.

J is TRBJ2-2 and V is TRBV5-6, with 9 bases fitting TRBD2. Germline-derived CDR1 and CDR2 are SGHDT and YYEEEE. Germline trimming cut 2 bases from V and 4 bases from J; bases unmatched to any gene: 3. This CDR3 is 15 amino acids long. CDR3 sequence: CASSFSGGITGELFF. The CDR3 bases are TGTGCCAGCAGCTTTAGCGGGGGAATCACCGGGGAGCTGTTTTTT.

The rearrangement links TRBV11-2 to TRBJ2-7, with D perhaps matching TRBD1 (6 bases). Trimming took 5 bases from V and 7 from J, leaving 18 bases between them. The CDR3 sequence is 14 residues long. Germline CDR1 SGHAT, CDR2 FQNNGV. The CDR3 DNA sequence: TGTGCCAGCAGCCCCACAGGGATAACGCGGGAGCAGTACTTC. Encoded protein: CASSPTGITREQYF.

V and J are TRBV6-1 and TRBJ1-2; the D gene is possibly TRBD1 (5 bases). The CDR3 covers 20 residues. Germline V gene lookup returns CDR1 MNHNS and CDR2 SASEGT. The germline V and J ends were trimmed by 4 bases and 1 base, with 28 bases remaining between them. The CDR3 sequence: CASSGKREEVGALLNYGYTF. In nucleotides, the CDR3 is TGTGCCAGCAGTGGGAAAAGGGAGGAGGTTGGGGCTCTTCTTAACTATGGCTACACCTTC.

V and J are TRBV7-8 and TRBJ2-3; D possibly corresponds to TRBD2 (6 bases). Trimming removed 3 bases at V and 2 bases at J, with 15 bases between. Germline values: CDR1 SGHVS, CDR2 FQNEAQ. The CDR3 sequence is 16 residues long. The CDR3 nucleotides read TGTGCCAGCAGCTTTCGGAGCGGGCCCACCACAGATACGCAGTATTTT. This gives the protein CASSFRSGPTTDTQYF.

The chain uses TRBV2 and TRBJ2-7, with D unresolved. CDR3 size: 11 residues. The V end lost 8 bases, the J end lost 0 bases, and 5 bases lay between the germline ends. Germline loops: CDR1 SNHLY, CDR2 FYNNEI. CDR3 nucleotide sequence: TGTGCCAGCCACTCCTCCTACGAGCAGTACTTC. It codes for CASHSSYEQYF.

CDR3 bases: TGTGCCAGCAGCGCCAGGGACAGGGACGCAGATACGCAGTATTTT. Translated, it gives CASSARDRDADTQYF. V is TRBV9 and J is TRBJ2-3; 9 nucleotides align to TRBD1. Per germline, CDR1 SGDLS and CDR2 YYNGEE. This CDR3 region has 15 residues. V lost 3 bases to trimming and J lost 4 bases; unmatched junction nucleotides: 6.